The 28 T cell receptor beta chains below were found in one sample sequenced in a study of PD-1 blockade in classical Hodgkin lymphoma. Profiled with immunoSEQ multiplex PCR; TCRdb holds only in-frame clones, not every one. The sample has tens of thousands of clones, 70% to 90% seen once. As for time point: cycle 4 day 1 (C4D1), after 5 to 7 weeks of nivolumab. Autologous stem cell transplantation was followed by relapse in every patient, and brentuximab vedotin exposure varied. The material was peripheral blood mononuclear cells (PBMCs), obtained before the fourth cycle of nivolumab. All receptors come from a human donor with classical Hodgkin lymphoma.

The chain employs TRBV18 and TRBJ1-2; no reliable D call. Per germline, CDR1 KGHSH and CDR2 LQKENI. V lost 3 bases to trimming and J lost 5 bases, with 10 bases between them. This CDR3 is 13 amino acids long. This chain's CDR3 is CASSPSQEYGYTF. In DNA form, the CDR3 reads TGTGCCAGCTCACCCTCGCAGGAGTATGGCTACACCTTC.

The chain combines TRBV5-8 with TRBJ1-2; 7 nucleotides agree with TRBD1. Germline CDR1 reads SGHTS; CDR2 reads YDEGEE. The CDR3 has 15 amino acids. Trimming took 7 bases from V and 0 from J; bases not matched to a gene: 9. CDR3 in amino acids: CASSYRGYSNYGYTF. CDR3 coding DNA: TGTGCCAGCTCCTACAGGGGATACTCTAACTATGGCTACACCTTC.

The chain combines TRBV7-8 with TRBJ2-7; 8 positions match TRBD1. V dropped 3 bases and J dropped 9; count of bases not matched to a gene: 10. CDR1 and CDR2 from the germline V gene are SGHVS and FQNEAQ. The CDR3 sequence is 14 residues long. The CDR3 region is CASSLTGTGSVQYF. Written as DNA, the CDR3 is TGTGCCAGCAGCTTGACCGGGACAGGTTCAGTGCAGTACTTC.

The gene calls are TRBV5-1 and TRBJ2-2; TRBD2 is a possible D gene (5 bases). Trimming stripped 0 bases from V and 4 bases from J, with 10 bases between. The CDR3 extends over 15 amino acids. Germline CDR1 is SGHRS and CDR2 is YFSETQ. CDR3 nucleotide sequence: TGCGCCAGCAGCTTGGCCGTTGCGGGCACCGGGGAGCTGTTTTTT. Protein sequence: CASSLAVAGTGELFF.

This chain uses TRBV5-1 with TRBJ1-1; D ambiguous. Looked up from germline, CDR1 is SGHRS and CDR2 is YFSETQ. V lost 2 bases and J 5 bases, leaving 13 bases between the germline ends. This CDR3 has 14 residues. CDR3: CASSFTAPDTEAFF. CDR3 DNA sequence: TGCGCCAGCAGCTTTACAGCGCCGGATACTGAAGCTTTCTTT. Using reference TRBV5-1 and TRBJ1-1 for the parts outside the CDR3, the full variable domain is KAGVTQTPRYLIKTRGQQVTLSCSPISGHRSVSWYQQTPGQGLQFLFEYFSETQRNKGNFPGRFSGRQFSNSRSEMNVSTLELGDSALYLCASSFTAPDTEAFFGQGTRLTVV.

The chain has TRBV7-9 and TRBJ2-7, with 9 bases matching TRBD1. The V and J ends lost 5 bases and 1 base, in that order; junction bases with no gene match: 6. The germline CDR1 and CDR2 sequences are SEHNR and FQNEAQ (reference sequence). The CDR3 has 15 residues. The CDR3 reads CASSRGTGTSYEQYF. In DNA form, the CDR3 reads TGTGCCAGCAGCCGGGGGACAGGGACATCCTACGAGCAGTACTTC.

This chain uses TRBV9 with TRBJ2-5; D gene unclear. This CDR3 spans 12 amino acids. Germline CDR1 and CDR2: SGDLS and YYNGEE. Trimming shortened V by 0 bases and J by 8 bases, and 8 bases separated the two germline ends. In DNA, the CDR3 is TGTGCCAGCAGCGTAGAAGGTTCTACCCAGTACTTC. Translating gives CASSVEGSTQYF.

This clone turned up a few times. The genes are TRBV19 and TRBJ2-7; D may be TRBD1 or TRBD2 (5 bases each). The CDR3 has 14 amino acids. Germline-derived CDR1 and CDR2 are LNHDA and SQIVND (reference sequence). The V and J ends lost 3 bases and 4 bases respectively, with 13 bases between them. The CDR3 DNA reads TGTGCCAGTAGTATTAGGGACCGTATATACGAGCAGTACTTC. Translating it yields CASSIRDRIYEQYF.

By share of the sample, this clone is medium-sized. The rearrangement links TRBV11-2 to TRBJ2-7; D remains unclear. Germline values: CDR1 SGHAT, CDR2 FQNNGV. The CDR3 runs 13 residues. V was shortened by 5 bases and J by 0 bases, with 8 bases between the two germline ends. In DNA form, the CDR3 reads TGTGCCAGCAGCCCCCCCAGCTCCTACGAGCAGTACTTC. Protein product: CASSPPSSYEQYF.

The chain links TRBV5-1 to TRBJ2-1; 7 nucleotides agree with TRBD2. Germline V gene sequence: CDR1 SGHRS, CDR2 YFSETQ. The CDR3 sequence is 15 residues long. The ends lost 3 bases at V and 2 bases at J; junction bases unmatched: 5. This CDR3 reads CASSSQRGPYNEQFF. In DNA, the CDR3 is TGCGCCAGCAGCTCCCAGCGGGGACCCTACAATGAGCAGTTCTTC.

The chain uses TRBV9 and TRBJ1-3; 9 bases align to TRBD1. This CDR3 is 16 amino acids long. CDR1 and CDR2 from the germline V gene are SGDLS and YYNGEE. V was pared by 3 bases and J by 0 bases, with 4 bases of the junction left unmatched. The CDR3 spells CASSANRGPSGNTIYF. CDR3 nucleotide sequence: TGTGCCAGCAGCGCGAACAGGGGGCCCTCTGGAAACACCATATATTTT.

The chain links TRBV9 to TRBJ2-1; D ambiguous. Germline CDR1 SGDLS, CDR2 YYNGEE. CDR3 length equals 15 residues. V was cut by 0 bases and J by 5 bases, with 12 bases left in between. In DNA, the CDR3 is TGTGCCAGCAGCGTAGGAGGAGCAAGCCACAATGAGCAGTTCTTC. The encoded protein is CASSVGGASHNEQFF.

The rearrangement joins TRBV18 to TRBJ1-1; D perhaps matches TRBD1 (5 bases). From germline, CDR1 is KGHSH and CDR2 LQKENI. V lost 0 bases, J lost 10 bases, and 24 bases lay in between. This CDR3 is built from 17 residues. CDR3 sequence (DNA): TGTGCCAGCTCACCACCAGAGTTTGTAGGGGAAATTGTCGGAGCTTTCTTT. Its protein is CASSPPEFVGEIVGAFF.

This chain joins TRBV9 and TRBJ1-2, with D possibly being TRBD1 (6 bases). This CDR3 comprises 13 residues. The V end lost 3 bases, the J end lost 12 bases, and 18 bases lay between the germline ends. Germline V lookup: CDR1 SGDLS, CDR2 YYNGEE. The CDR3 DNA sequence: TGTGCCAGCAGCGGCGACGAGGGGGGGTTCAACACCTTC. Its protein is CASSGDEGGFNTF. The full variable domain, rest sourced from reference TRBV9 and TRBJ1-2, is DSGVTQTPKHLITATGQRVTLRCSPRSGDLSVYWYQQSLDQGLQFLIQYYNGEERAKGNILERFSAQQFPDLHSELNLSSLELGDSALYFCASSGDEGGFNTFGSGTRLTVV.

The rearrangement uses TRBV4-1 and TRBJ2-7; 9 bases are a match to TRBD1. The CDR3 is 14 amino acids. Trimming took 7 bases from V and 2 from J; bases not matched to a gene: 6. Germline V gene sequence: CDR1 MGHRA, CDR2 YSYEKL. CDR3 coding DNA: TGCGCCAGCACGGACAGGGGAATTACCTACGAGCAGTACTTC. Its protein is CASTDRGITYEQYF.

CDR3 DNA sequence: TGCGCCAGCAGCCGTGGAGTAAGCACAGATACGCAGTATTTT. As protein: CASSRGVSTDTQYF. The J gene is TRBJ2-3, the V gene TRBV5-1; D not resolved. The CDR3 contains 14 residues. Trimming stripped 4 bases from V and 0 bases from J, with 9 bases between. CDR1 and CDR2 from the germline V gene are SGHRS and YFSETQ.

Points on this clone: Different DNA sequences within this sample yield the same CDR3. The genes are TRBV5-1 and TRBJ2-5; D perhaps matches TRBD1 (6 bases). Germline V CDR1 and CDR2: SGHRS, YFSETQ. The CDR3 has 14 residues. With 4 bases removed from V and 1 base from J, the gap between germline ends came to 11 bases. The CDR3 spells CASSPQGPQETQYF. The CDR3 DNA reads as TGCGCCAGCAGCCCACAGGGACCCCAAGAGACCCAGTACTTC.

CDR3 sequence (DNA): TGTGCCAGCAGGGGAACAGGGGGAGGCTCTGAAGCTTTCTTT. Protein sequence: CASRGTGGGSEAFF. The chain links TRBV25-1 to TRBJ1-1; 8 bases line up with TRBD1. The germline V gene encodes CDR1 MGHDK and CDR2 SYGVNS. Trimming at V came to 6 bases and at J to 6 bases, leaving 9 bases not matched to a gene. This CDR3 has 14 amino acids.

The J gene is TRBJ2-3, the V gene TRBV7-9, with D possibly called TRBD1 or TRBD2 (6 bases each). This CDR3 has 16 amino acids. The V gene's germline CDR1 is SEHNR and CDR2 FQNEAQ (reference sequence). Trimming removed 6 bases from V and 7 bases from J, with 23 bases in between. The CDR3 DNA follows: TGTGCCAGCAGGCACTACATGGGGGGCCCGGGGAATACGCAGTATTTT. This gives the protein CASRHYMGGPGNTQYF.

The rearrangement uses TRBV5-1 and TRBJ1-5; possibly TRBD1 for D (5 bases). The CDR3 totals 15 residues. V gave up 4 bases and J gave up 3 bases, with 14 bases separating them. Per germline, CDR1 SGHRS and CDR2 YFSETQ. CDR3 in DNA: TGCGCCAGCAGCCCCGGGGCAGGGTTCAATCAGCCCCAGCATTTT. Translated, it gives CASSPGAGFNQPQHF.

The CDR3: CASSHRDREGTEAFF. In nucleotides, the CDR3 is TGTGCCAGCTCACATAGGGACAGGGAAGGCACTGAAGCTTTCTTT. The chain joins TRBV18 to TRBJ1-1; 9 positions agree with TRBD1. Germline trimming cut 4 bases from V and 4 bases from J; bases unmatched to any gene: 7. CDR1 is KGHSH and CDR2 is LQKENI in the germline V gene. The CDR3 is 15 amino acids.

V and J are TRBV5-1 and TRBJ1-4; the D gene is possibly TRBD1 (5 bases). Germline CDR1 SGHRS, CDR2 YFSETQ. This CDR3 contains 16 residues. Trimming left V 3 bases short and J 0 bases short, with 12 bases between. The CDR3 bases are TGCGCCAGCAGCTCGGGGGTTGCCGCAACTAATGAAAAACTGTTTTTT. It yields the protein CASSSGVAATNEKLFF.

This sequence joins TRBV10-2 and TRBJ2-2; D is perhaps TRBD1 (5 bases). The V gene lost 10 bases and the J gene lost 7 bases, with 22 bases spanning the gap. CDR1 and CDR2 (germline): WSHSY, SAAADI. This CDR3 is 15 amino acids long. The CDR3 spells CATQPGQGSVGELFF. The CDR3 DNA reads as TGCGCCACCCAGCCGGGCCAGGGTTCGGTCGGGGAGCTGTTTTTT.

The rearrangement uses TRBV5-1 and TRBJ2-6, with 8 nucleotides matching TRBD1. With V trimmed by 0 bases and J by 0 bases, 5 bases remained unmatched. The CDR3 is made up of 18 amino acids. Germline CDR1 reads SGHRS; CDR2 reads YFSETQ. This CDR3 is CASSLGRTGGSGANVLTF. CDR3 DNA sequence: TGCGCCAGCAGCTTGGGACGAACAGGGGGCTCTGGGGCCAACGTCCTGACTTTC.

The chain uses TRBV19 and TRBJ1-1; possibly TRBD1 for D (5 bases). CDR1 LNHDA and CDR2 SQIVND come from the germline V gene (reference sequence). V gave up 3 bases and J gave up 5 bases, with 16 bases separating them. The CDR3 covers 15 residues. The CDR3 spells CASSISGYVATEAFF. In DNA, the CDR3 is TGTGCCAGTAGTATCTCAGGGTATGTTGCGACTGAAGCTTTCTTT.

This clone appeared once. The sample carries other DNA sequences with the same CDR3. The CDR3 loop reads CASSLDYTGELFF. The CDR3 bases are TGCGCCAGCAGCTTGGACTACACCGGGGAGCTGTTTTTT. The V gene is TRBV5-1, the J gene TRBJ2-2; no definite D call. The CDR3 length is 13 residues. Between the trimmed V and J ends, which lost 0 bases and 3 bases, there was a span of 3 bases. The germline V gene has CDR1 SGHRS and CDR2 YFSETQ.

The chain employs TRBV11-2 and TRBJ1-4; D is possibly TRBD1 (6 bases). This CDR3 comprises 15 residues. The V end lost 6 bases, the J end lost 7 bases, and 18 bases lay between the germline ends. CDR1 is SGHAT and CDR2 is FQNNGV in the germline V gene. DNA for the CDR3: TGTGCCAGCAGTACCCCACAGGGTCTTGCTGAAAAACTGTTTTTT. It codes for CASSTPQGLAEKLFF.

The chain carries TRBV27 and TRBJ2-7; D not resolved. The germline V gene encodes CDR1 MNHEY and CDR2 SMNVEV (reference sequence). Trimming pared 8 bases from V and 3 bases from J, leaving 5 bases between. The length of the CDR3 is 10 residues. Written as DNA, the CDR3 is TGTGCCAGCGGAATCTACGAGCAGTACTTC. Its protein product is CASGIYEQYF.